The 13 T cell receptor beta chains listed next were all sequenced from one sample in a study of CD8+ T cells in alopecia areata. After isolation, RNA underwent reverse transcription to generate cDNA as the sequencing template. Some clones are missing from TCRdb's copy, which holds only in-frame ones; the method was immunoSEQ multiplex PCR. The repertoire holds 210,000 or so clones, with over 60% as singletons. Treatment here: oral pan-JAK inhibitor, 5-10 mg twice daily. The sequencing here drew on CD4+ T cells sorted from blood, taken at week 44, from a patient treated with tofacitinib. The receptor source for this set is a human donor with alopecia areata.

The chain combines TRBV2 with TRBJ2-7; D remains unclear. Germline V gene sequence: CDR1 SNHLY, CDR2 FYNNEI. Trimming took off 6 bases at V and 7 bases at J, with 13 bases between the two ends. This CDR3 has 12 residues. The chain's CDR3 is CASRGDESEQYF. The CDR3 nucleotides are TGTGCCAGCAGGGGTGATGAGTCAGAGCAGTACTTC.

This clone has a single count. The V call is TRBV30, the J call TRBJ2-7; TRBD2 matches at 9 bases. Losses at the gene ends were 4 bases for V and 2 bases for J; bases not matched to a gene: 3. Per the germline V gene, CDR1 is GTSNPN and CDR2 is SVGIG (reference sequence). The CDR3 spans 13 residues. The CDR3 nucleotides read TGTGCCTGGACGGGACTAGCTGCCTACGAGCAGTACTTC. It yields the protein CAWTGLAAYEQYF.

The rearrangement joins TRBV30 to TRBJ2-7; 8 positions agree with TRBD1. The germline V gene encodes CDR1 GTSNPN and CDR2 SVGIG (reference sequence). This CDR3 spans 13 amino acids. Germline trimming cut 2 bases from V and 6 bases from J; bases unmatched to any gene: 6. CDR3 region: CAWSLQQGGEQYF. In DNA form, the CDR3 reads TGTGCCTGGAGTTTACAACAGGGGGGCGAGCAGTACTTC. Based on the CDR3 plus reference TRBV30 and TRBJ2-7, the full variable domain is SQTIHQWPATLVQPVGSPLSLECTVEGTSNPNLYWYRQAAGRGLQLLFYSVGIGQISSEVPQNLSASRPQDRQFILSSKKLLLSDSGFYLCAWSLQQGGEQYFGPGTRLTVT.

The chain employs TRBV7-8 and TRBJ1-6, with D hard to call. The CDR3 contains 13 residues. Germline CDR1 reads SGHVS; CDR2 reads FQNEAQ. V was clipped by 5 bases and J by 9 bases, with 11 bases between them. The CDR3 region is CASSQTIGSPLHF. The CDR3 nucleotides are TGTGCCAGCAGCCAGACTATCGGTTCACCCCTCCACTTT.

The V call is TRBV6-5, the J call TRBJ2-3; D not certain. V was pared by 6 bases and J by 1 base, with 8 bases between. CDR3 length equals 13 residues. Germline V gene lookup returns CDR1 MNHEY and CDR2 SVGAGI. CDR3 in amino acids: CASSSPGTDTQYF. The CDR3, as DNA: TGTGCCAGCAGCAGTCCTGGCACAGATACGCAGTATTTT.

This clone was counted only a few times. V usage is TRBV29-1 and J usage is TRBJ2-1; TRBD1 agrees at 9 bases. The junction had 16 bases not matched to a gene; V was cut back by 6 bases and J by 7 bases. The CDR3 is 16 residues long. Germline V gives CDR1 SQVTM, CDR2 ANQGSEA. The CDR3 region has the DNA TGCAGCGTGGCAACCCTTACAGGGGGCCCTTCGAATGAGCAGTTCTTC. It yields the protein CSVATLTGGPSNEQFF.

The CDR3 region has the DNA TGCGCCAGCAGCCCGGTGACAGGGTCTCACACTGAAGCTTTCTTT. Protein: CASSPVTGSHTEAFF. V is TRBV5-1 and J is TRBJ1-1, with 7 nucleotides matching TRBD1. The CDR3 runs to 15 residues. Germline assignment: CDR1 SGHRS and CDR2 YFSETQ. V gave up 4 bases and J gave up 3 bases; unmatched junction bases: 9.

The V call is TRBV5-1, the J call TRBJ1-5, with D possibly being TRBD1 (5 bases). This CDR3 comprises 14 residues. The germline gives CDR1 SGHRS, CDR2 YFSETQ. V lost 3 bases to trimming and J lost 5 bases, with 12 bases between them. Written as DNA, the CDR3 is TGCGCCAGCAGCTCTGGGGGTGGGGATCAGCCCCAGCATTTT. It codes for CASSSGGGDQPQHF.

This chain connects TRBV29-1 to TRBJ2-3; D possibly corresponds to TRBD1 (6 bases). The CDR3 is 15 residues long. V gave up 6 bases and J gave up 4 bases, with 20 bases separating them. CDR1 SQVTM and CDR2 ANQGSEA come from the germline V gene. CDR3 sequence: CSVLDQGSASDTQYF. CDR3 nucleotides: TGCAGCGTCCTAGACCAGGGGTCAGCCTCAGATACGCAGTATTTT.

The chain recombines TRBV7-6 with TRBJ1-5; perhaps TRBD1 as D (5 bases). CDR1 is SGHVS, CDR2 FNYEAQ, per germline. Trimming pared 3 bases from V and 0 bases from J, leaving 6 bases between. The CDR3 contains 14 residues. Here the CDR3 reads CASSLTDSNQPQHF. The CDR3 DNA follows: TGTGCCAGCAGCTTGACAGATAGCAATCAGCCCCAGCATTTT.

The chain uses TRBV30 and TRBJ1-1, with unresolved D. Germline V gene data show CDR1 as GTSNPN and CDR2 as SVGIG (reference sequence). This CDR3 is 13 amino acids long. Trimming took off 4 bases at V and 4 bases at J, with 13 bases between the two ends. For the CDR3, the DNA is TGTGCCTGGACCGGGAGCCACCTCACTGAAGCTTTCTTT. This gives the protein CAWTGSHLTEAFF.

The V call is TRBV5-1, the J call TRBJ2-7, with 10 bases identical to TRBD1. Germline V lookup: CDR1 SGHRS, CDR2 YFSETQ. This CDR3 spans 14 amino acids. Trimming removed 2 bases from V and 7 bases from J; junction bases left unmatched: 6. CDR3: CASSFGGTGEEQYF. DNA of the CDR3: TGCGCCAGCAGCTTCGGGGGGACAGGGGAGGAGCAGTACTTC.

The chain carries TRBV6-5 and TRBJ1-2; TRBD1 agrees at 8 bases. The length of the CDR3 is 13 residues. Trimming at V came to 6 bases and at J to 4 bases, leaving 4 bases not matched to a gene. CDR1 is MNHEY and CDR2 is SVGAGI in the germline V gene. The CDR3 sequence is CASRPGTGYGYTF. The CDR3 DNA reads TGTGCCAGCAGGCCCGGGACAGGCTATGGCTACACCTTC.